This is a list of T cell receptor beta chains from one sample in a study of TIL therapy for anti-PD-1-resistant metastatic lung cancer. Sequencing was performed with immunoSEQ multiplex PCR; in TCRdb, only in-frame clones are kept and a portion is missing. The sample lists some 60,000 clones, over 70% occurring once. The sequences come from blood, collected at baseline. The receptors shown here come from a person aged 25-79 years with non-small cell lung cancer. Both conserved end residues are part of each CDR3. Each record gives: clone size, J gene, D gene, V gene, CDR3 DNA, CDR3 protein. The D gene is left open where the match is weak. Not every row has a clone size; where given, it reads once, few, many or a size class.

clone_size: .
j_call: TRBJ1-1
d_call: .
v_call: TRBV20-1
cdr3_nt: TGCAGTGCCGGGCATGAGACTGAAGCTTTCTTT
cdr3_aa: CSAGHETEAFF

clone_size: .
j_call: TRBJ2-5
d_call: .
v_call: TRBV7-9
cdr3_nt: TGTGCCAGCCTCCAAACCCCGGCAGAGACCCAGTACTTC
cdr3_aa: CASLQTPAETQYF

clone_size: .
j_call: TRBJ2-1
d_call: .
v_call: TRBV28
cdr3_nt: TGTGCCAGCAGTTCCACAGTCCTCAATGAGCAGTTCTTC
cdr3_aa: CASSSTVLNEQFF

clone_size: .
j_call: TRBJ2-7
d_call: TRBD1
v_call: TRBV5-5
cdr3_nt: TGTGCCAGCAGCAGCCTCGGGACAGGGACGGTCGGTTACGAGCAGTACTTC
cdr3_aa: CASSSLGTGTVGYEQYF

clone_size: .
j_call: TRBJ2-7
d_call: .
v_call: TRBV29-1
cdr3_nt: TGCAGCGCCTTGGGGGGGCACGAGCAGTACTTC
cdr3_aa: CSALGGHEQYF

clone_size: .
j_call: TRBJ2-1
d_call: .
v_call: TRBV13
cdr3_nt: TGTGCCAGCAGCTGGGGAGGGGGGAGGAATGAGCAGTTCTTC
cdr3_aa: CASSWGGGRNEQFF

clone_size: few
j_call: TRBJ1-2
d_call: .
v_call: TRBV5-6
cdr3_nt: TGTGCCAGCAGCCAACAGTGGCGGGGGCGCATCGATGGCTACACCTTC
cdr3_aa: CASSQQWRGRIDGYTF

clone_size: .
j_call: TRBJ2-1
d_call: .
v_call: TRBV4-3
cdr3_nt: TGCGCCAGCAGCCAAAGGAAGGCGAATGAGCAGTTCTTC
cdr3_aa: CASSQRKANEQFF

clone_size: .
j_call: TRBJ2-2
d_call: TRBD2
v_call: TRBV6-5
cdr3_nt: TGTGCCAGCAGGACTAGCGGGAGTTGGACCGGGGAGCTGTTTTTT
cdr3_aa: CASRTSGSWTGELFF

clone_size: .
j_call: TRBJ2-5
d_call: .
v_call: TRBV4-2
cdr3_nt: TGTGCCAGCAGCCAAGGAGCTCATCAAGAGACCCAGTACTTC
cdr3_aa: CASSQGAHQETQYF

clone_size: few
j_call: TRBJ2-7
d_call: .
v_call: TRBV28
cdr3_nt: TGTGCCAGCTGCCGGACTGGGGACGAGCAGTACTTC
cdr3_aa: CASCRTGDEQYF

clone_size: .
j_call: TRBJ1-6
d_call: .
v_call: TRBV28
cdr3_nt: TGTGCCAGCAGTTTATTCTCGTCACCCCTCCACTTT
cdr3_aa: CASSLFSSPLHF

clone_size: few
j_call: TRBJ2-7
d_call: .
v_call: TRBV11-3
cdr3_nt: TGTGCCAGCAGCTCAGATTACGAGCAGTACTTC
cdr3_aa: CASSSDYEQYF

clone_size: few
j_call: TRBJ1-1
d_call: .
v_call: TRBV11-2
cdr3_nt: TGTGCCAGCAGCTTAGTGTGGGAGAACGCTGAAGCTTTCTTT
cdr3_aa: CASSLVWENAEAFF

clone_size: .
j_call: TRBJ1-3
d_call: TRBD1
v_call: TRBV5-1
cdr3_nt: TGCGCCAGCAGTCCGAGACAGGGGGCAGGAAACACCATATATTTT
cdr3_aa: CASSPRQGAGNTIYF

clone_size: many
j_call: TRBJ1-1
d_call: .
v_call: TRBV10-1
cdr3_nt: TGCGCCAGCAGTGAGTCTCAGGTTTTATCCGGGCGACCACAGAACACTGAAGCTTTCTTT
cdr3_aa: CASSESQVLSGRPQNTEAFF

clone_size: .
j_call: TRBJ2-7
d_call: TRBD1
v_call: TRBV18
cdr3_nt: TGTGCCAGCTCACCAGGGACAGGTACCTACGAGCAGTACTTC
cdr3_aa: CASSPGTGTYEQYF

clone_size: once
j_call: TRBJ2-7
d_call: .
v_call: TRBV25-1
cdr3_nt: TGTGCCAGCAGTCCTACAGGGTCTTCCTCCTACGAGCAGTACTTC
cdr3_aa: CASSPTGSSSYEQYF

clone_size: .
j_call: TRBJ1-6
d_call: TRBD1
v_call: TRBV6-5
cdr3_nt: TGTGCCAGCAGCCCCACAGGGGTGGCTAATTCACCCCTCCACTTT
cdr3_aa: CASSPTGVANSPLHF

clone_size: once
j_call: TRBJ1-6
d_call: TRBD1
v_call: TRBV7-8
cdr3_nt: TGTGCCAGCAGTCGTCGAACAGGGGGAGAATCACCCCTCCACTTT
cdr3_aa: CASSRRTGGESPLHF

clone_size: .
j_call: TRBJ1-5
d_call: .
v_call: TRBV6-6
cdr3_nt: TGTGCCAGCGGGACAAGCAATCAGCCCCAGCATTTT
cdr3_aa: CASGTSNQPQHF

clone_size: once
j_call: TRBJ2-1
d_call: TRBD2
v_call: TRBV7-9
cdr3_nt: TGTGCCAGCAGTTTAATGGGGGAGGGCCTCAGAGAGCAGTTCTTC
cdr3_aa: CASSLMGEGLREQFF

clone_size: few
j_call: TRBJ2-3
d_call: .
v_call: TRBV5-1
cdr3_nt: TGCGCCAGCAGCTTCACTGATACGCAGTATTTT
cdr3_aa: CASSFTDTQYF

clone_size: .
j_call: TRBJ1-5
d_call: .
v_call: TRBV28
cdr3_nt: TGTGCCAGCAGTTTACGGGGGATGGGGAGCAATCAGCCCCAGCATTTT
cdr3_aa: CASSLRGMGSNQPQHF

clone_size: .
j_call: TRBJ2-3
d_call: TRBD1
v_call: TRBV5-6
cdr3_nt: TGTGCCAGCAGCTTACAGGGGGCCGCAGATACGCAGTATTTT
cdr3_aa: CASSLQGAADTQYF

clone_size: .
j_call: TRBJ1-2
d_call: .
v_call: TRBV5-4
cdr3_nt: TGTGCCAGCATCACAAGACCAGGAGCGGTTTATGGCTACACCTTC
cdr3_aa: CASITRPGAVYGYTF

clone_size: .
j_call: TRBJ2-7
d_call: .
v_call: TRBV6-1
cdr3_nt: TGTGCCACGGACCAGCGCCCCTCCGAGCAGTACTTC
cdr3_aa: CATDQRPSEQYF

clone_size: .
j_call: TRBJ2-2
d_call: TRBD1
v_call: TRBV7-2
cdr3_nt: TGTGCCAGCAGCCTACTAAGGACAGGGGGCACCGGGGAGCTGTTTTTT
cdr3_aa: CASSLLRTGGTGELFF

clone_size: .
j_call: TRBJ1-4
d_call: .
v_call: TRBV25-1
cdr3_nt: TGTGCCAGCAGTGAAGCGGCAGTAAATAATGAAAAACTGTTTTTT
cdr3_aa: CASSEAAVNNEKLFF

clone_size: .
j_call: TRBJ1-6
d_call: .
v_call: TRBV7-9
cdr3_nt: TGTGCCAGCAGCGTCGGACAGTCCAATTCACCCCTCCACTTT
cdr3_aa: CASSVGQSNSPLHF

clone_size: .
j_call: TRBJ1-1
d_call: TRBD1
v_call: TRBV12-5
cdr3_nt: TGTGCTAGTGGTTTGGGATCGTCAGGGGGCATGGGCACTGAAGCTTTCTTT
cdr3_aa: CASGLGSSGGMGTEAFF

clone_size: .
j_call: TRBJ1-1
d_call: TRBD1
v_call: TRBV18
cdr3_nt: TGTGCCAGCTCAGACAACAGGGGGTTTAGCACTGAAGCTTTCTTT
cdr3_aa: CASSDNRGFSTEAFF

clone_size: .
j_call: TRBJ1-4
d_call: TRBD1
v_call: TRBV2
cdr3_nt: TGTGCCAGCAGTGTACAGGGGGAGGAGGAAAAACTGTTTTTT
cdr3_aa: CASSVQGEEEKLFF

clone_size: .
j_call: TRBJ2-2
d_call: .
v_call: TRBV5-5
cdr3_nt: TGTGCCAGCAGGCGAGGGGGGATCACCGGGGAGCTGTTTTTT
cdr3_aa: CASRRGGITGELFF

clone_size: .
j_call: TRBJ1-4
d_call: .
v_call: TRBV5-1
cdr3_nt: TGCGCCAGCAGCTTGTTCAGGATCGCAACTAATGAAAAACTGTTTTTT
cdr3_aa: CASSLFRIATNEKLFF

clone_size: .
j_call: TRBJ2-1
d_call: .
v_call: TRBV25-1
cdr3_nt: TGTGCCAGCAGTGCTCTCTCGGGGTCTTCCTACAATGAGCAGTTCTTC
cdr3_aa: CASSALSGSSYNEQFF

clone_size: few
j_call: TRBJ1-1
d_call: .
v_call: TRBV2
cdr3_nt: TGTGCCAGCACCCAGGAGACTTCGGGAGCTTTCTTT
cdr3_aa: CASTQETSGAFF

clone_size: .
j_call: TRBJ2-5
d_call: .
v_call: TRBV7-2
cdr3_nt: TGTGCCAGCAGCTTAGCGCGGGGTTGGGAAGAGACCCAGTACTTC
cdr3_aa: CASSLARGWEETQYF

clone_size: .
j_call: TRBJ1-1
d_call: .
v_call: TRBV11-2
cdr3_nt: TGTGCCAGCAGCTTTGGGGGCGTTGAAGCTTTCTTT
cdr3_aa: CASSFGGVEAFF

clone_size: .
j_call: TRBJ1-6
d_call: .
v_call: TRBV5-6
cdr3_nt: TGTGCCAGCAGCGTAGGACAGTATAATTCACCCCTCCACTTT
cdr3_aa: CASSVGQYNSPLHF

clone_size: once
j_call: TRBJ2-7
d_call: .
v_call: TRBV6-5
cdr3_nt: TGTGCCAGCAGTGCTCCGGGGGACTCCTACGAGCAGTACTTC
cdr3_aa: CASSAPGDSYEQYF

clone_size: .
j_call: TRBJ2-1
d_call: .
v_call: TRBV30
cdr3_nt: TGTGCCTGGAGTCGGGGGAACTACAATGAGCAGTTCTTC
cdr3_aa: CAWSRGNYNEQFF

clone_size: .
j_call: TRBJ2-7
d_call: TRBD1
v_call: TRBV5-1
cdr3_nt: TGCGCCAGCAGCTTAGGACAGGGGGCAAACGAGCAGTACTTC
cdr3_aa: CASSLGQGANEQYF

clone_size: .
j_call: TRBJ2-7
d_call: TRBD2
v_call: TRBV29-1
cdr3_nt: TGCAGCGTGCGAGCTAGCGGGAGGGCGTACGAGCAGTACTTC
cdr3_aa: CSVRASGRAYEQYF

clone_size: .
j_call: TRBJ1-3
d_call: .
v_call: TRBV4-3
cdr3_nt: TGCGCCAGCAGACGGGACTTAAACTCTGGAAACACCATATATTTT
cdr3_aa: CASRRDLNSGNTIYF

clone_size: .
j_call: TRBJ2-5
d_call: .
v_call: TRBV10-2
cdr3_nt: TGCGCCAGCAGTGAGTCCCTTCCTCGGGGGACCCAGTACTTC
cdr3_aa: CASSESLPRGTQYF

clone_size: few
j_call: TRBJ2-2
d_call: TRBD2
v_call: TRBV2
cdr3_nt: TGTGCCAGCGGGGGGGGATACCCCTTCAACACCGGGGAGCTGTTTTTT
cdr3_aa: CASGGGYPFNTGELFF

clone_size: .
j_call: TRBJ2-5
d_call: .
v_call: TRBV6-1
cdr3_nt: TGTGCCAGCAGTGAATTTTTGGAGACCCAGTACTTC
cdr3_aa: CASSEFLETQYF

clone_size: medium-sized
j_call: TRBJ1-5
d_call: .
v_call: TRBV2
cdr3_nt: TGTGCCAGCGGACTGATTAATCAGCCCCAGCATTTT
cdr3_aa: CASGLINQPQHF

clone_size: .
j_call: TRBJ2-1
d_call: .
v_call: TRBV18
cdr3_nt: TGTGCCAGCTCACCACCCACTAGCAATGAGCAGTTCTTC
cdr3_aa: CASSPPTSNEQFF

clone_size: few
j_call: TRBJ1-2
d_call: TRBD1
v_call: TRBV18
cdr3_nt: TGTGCCAGCTCACCGGACAGGCCGCTCTATGGCTACACCTTC
cdr3_aa: CASSPDRPLYGYTF

clone_size: .
j_call: TRBJ2-5
d_call: TRBD1
v_call: TRBV7-2
cdr3_nt: TGTGCCAGCAGACAGGGGGACCGACCTCAAGAGACCCAGTACTTC
cdr3_aa: CASRQGDRPQETQYF

clone_size: few
j_call: TRBJ1-5
d_call: TRBD1
v_call: TRBV23-1
cdr3_nt: TGCGCCAGCAGTCAATCGTGGACAGGACATAGCAATCAGCCCCAGCATTTT
cdr3_aa: CASSQSWTGHSNQPQHF

clone_size: few
j_call: TRBJ2-2
d_call: .
v_call: TRBV4-1
cdr3_nt: TGCGCCAGCAGCCAGAGGGGGGCCCCGAACACCGGGGAGCTGTTTTTT
cdr3_aa: CASSQRGAPNTGELFF

clone_size: .
j_call: TRBJ1-1
d_call: .
v_call: TRBV28
cdr3_nt: TGTGCCAGCAGCCCAAGCCTCACTGAAGCTTTCTTT
cdr3_aa: CASSPSLTEAFF

clone_size: .
j_call: TRBJ2-4
d_call: .
v_call: TRBV11-1
cdr3_nt: TGTGCCAGCAGCACCGGACGGATACTAGCCAAAAACATTCAGTACTTC
cdr3_aa: CASSTGRILAKNIQYF

clone_size: .
j_call: TRBJ2-7
d_call: .
v_call: TRBV5-1
cdr3_nt: TGCGCCAGCAGCGAGGGCTACGAGCAGTACTTC
cdr3_aa: CASSEGYEQYF

clone_size: few
j_call: TRBJ1-2
d_call: .
v_call: TRBV30
cdr3_nt: TGTGCCTGGAAACAGGGTCGGCATGGCTACACCTTC
cdr3_aa: CAWKQGRHGYTF

clone_size: .
j_call: TRBJ1-6
d_call: .
v_call: TRBV27
cdr3_nt: TGTGCCAGCAGTCTCCAGCGGACAGTCTATAATTCACCCCTCCACTTT
cdr3_aa: CASSLQRTVYNSPLHF

clone_size: .
j_call: TRBJ2-5
d_call: .
v_call: TRBV30
cdr3_nt: TGTGCCTGGAGGGGGGGATCTCAGGAGACCCAGTACTTC
cdr3_aa: CAWRGGSQETQYF